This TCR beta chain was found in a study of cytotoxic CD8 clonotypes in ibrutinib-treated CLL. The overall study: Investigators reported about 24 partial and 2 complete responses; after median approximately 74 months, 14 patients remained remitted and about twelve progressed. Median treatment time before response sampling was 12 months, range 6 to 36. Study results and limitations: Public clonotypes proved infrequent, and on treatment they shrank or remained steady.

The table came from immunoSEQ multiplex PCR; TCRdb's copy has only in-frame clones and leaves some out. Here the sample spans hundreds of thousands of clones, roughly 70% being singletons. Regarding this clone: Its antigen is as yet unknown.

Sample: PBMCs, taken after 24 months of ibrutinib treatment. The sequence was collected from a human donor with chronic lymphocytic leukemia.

CDR3 sequence reads: CARDREGGLWTGELFF. The DNA for the CDR3 is TGCGCGAGGGACAGGGAAGGAGGTCTATGGACCGGGGAGCTGTTTTTT. V is TRBV23-1 and J is TRBJ2-2; 9 nucleotides line up with TRBD1. TRBV23-1 has ORF status, its function being uncertain. The CDR3 extends over 16 amino acids.